Below are 11 T cell receptor beta chains sequenced from a single sample in a study of cytomegalovirus exposure and HLA in healthy donors. With 60 Vbeta and 13 Jbeta primers, the PCR was carried out. TCRdb keeps only in-frame clones here, not all; method: immunoSEQ multiplex PCR. The sample consists of 75,000 to 100,000 clones, roughly four fifths of them appearing once. Specimen: PBMCs. All receptors derive from a man in his forties or fifties in good health and CMV-seropositive.

CDR3 region: CASSLSLGDSRKAFF. CDR3 coding DNA: TGTGCCAGCAGCTTATCTCTTGGGGACAGTCGAAAAGCTTTCTTT. This rearrangement joins TRBV7-2 to TRBJ1-1, with 7 nucleotides matching TRBD1. The germline V gene has CDR1 SGHTA and CDR2 FQGNSA. V shed 2 bases, J shed 9 bases, and the junction held 12 bases outside the gene matches. The CDR3 contains 15 residues.

The V and J genes are TRBV4-2 and TRBJ2-7; 7 bases map to TRBD1. Germline CDR1 and CDR2: LGHNA and YNFKEQ. V was clipped by 0 bases and J by 1 base; unmatched bases: 0. This CDR3 region has 14 residues. The CDR3 DNA sequence: TGTGCCAGCAGCCAAGAGGACAGGTCCTACGAGCAGTACTTC. Translation gives CASSQEDRSYEQYF.

This chain links TRBV6-1 with TRBJ1-1, with TRBD1 matching 8 bases. The CDR3 runs to 14 residues. J lost 0 bases, V lost 4 bases, and 1 base had no gene match. Germline V gives CDR1 MNHNS, CDR2 SASEGT. For the CDR3, the DNA is TGTGCCAGCAGTGGGGGACAGGTGAACACTGAAGCTTTCTTT. Residues: CASSGGQVNTEAFF.

As for this clone: Other DNA sequences within the sample encode an identical CDR3. This chain uses TRBV9 with TRBJ2-5; the D gene is possibly TRBD2 (7 bases). This CDR3 contains 18 residues. Germline CDR1 is SGDLS and CDR2 is YYNGEE. With 2 bases removed from V and 0 bases from J, the gap between germline ends came to 20 bases. CDR3: CASSVTGTGGSYQETQYF. CDR3 sequence (DNA): TGTGCCAGCAGCGTCACCGGGACGGGGGGCTCCTACCAAGAGACCCAGTACTTC.

The chain recombines TRBV28 with TRBJ2-7; D remains unclear. Germline V gene lookup returns CDR1 MDHEN and CDR2 SYDVKM. CDR3 size: 14 residues. V was shortened by 2 bases and J by 0 bases, with 8 bases between the two germline ends. CDR3 sequence reads: CASSLSDYSYEQYF. DNA for the CDR3: TGTGCCAGCAGTTTAAGCGATTACTCCTACGAGCAGTACTTC.

This clone turned up a few times. The J gene is TRBJ2-3, the V gene TRBV20-1, with D possibly TRBD2 on 5 matching bases. The CDR3 runs 11 residues. The germline V gene has CDR1 DFQATT and CDR2 SNEGSKA (reference sequence). CDR3 in amino acids: CSWTVTDTQYF. In DNA, the CDR3 is TGCTCGTGGACTGTCACAGATACGCAGTATTTT.

V and J are TRBV19 and TRBJ2-7, with 8 bases matching TRBD2. Germline CDR1 and CDR2: LNHDA and SQIVND (reference sequence). The junction had 4 bases not matched to a gene; V was cut back by 2 bases and J by 4 bases. The CDR3 sequence is 14 residues long. The CDR3 DNA sequence: TGTGCCAGTAGTATAATAAGCGGGAGTTACGAGCAGTACTTC. This codes for CASSIISGSYEQYF.

V and J are TRBV7-6 and TRBJ1-3, with D unclear. Germline CDR1 and CDR2: SGHVS and FNYEAQ. This CDR3 contains 15 residues. Trimming stripped 3 bases from V and 0 bases from J, with 9 bases between. This CDR3 reads CASSFGGSSGNTIYF. CDR3 bases: TGTGCCAGCAGCTTCGGCGGTAGCTCTGGAAACACCATATATTTT.

This sequence joins TRBV9 and TRBJ1-4, with D possibly TRBD1 on 6 matching bases. Trimming took off 3 bases at V and 1 base at J, with 13 bases between the two ends. The CDR3 has 16 amino acids. CDR1 is SGDLS, CDR2 YYNGEE, per germline. CDR3: CASSARGIVTNEKLFF. The CDR3, as DNA: TGTGCCAGCAGCGCCAGGGGTATTGTAACTAATGAAAAACTGTTTTTT.

The gene calls are TRBV6-5 and TRBJ1-6; D ambiguous. Trimming shortened V by 6 bases and J by 0 bases, and 6 bases separated the two germline ends. Germline V gene sequence: CDR1 MNHEY, CDR2 SVGAGI. The length of the CDR3 is 14 residues. This CDR3 is CASRTSSYNSPLHF. In nucleotides, the CDR3 is TGTGCCAGCAGAACCAGCTCCTATAATTCACCCCTCCACTTT.

This chain links TRBV5-1 with TRBJ1-3; no clear D. Germline CDR1 SGHRS, CDR2 YFSETQ. This CDR3 has 16 amino acids. Trimming took 0 bases from V and 0 from J, leaving 10 bases between them. CDR3 in amino acids: CASSLAGIFSGNTIYF. The DNA for the CDR3 is TGCGCCAGCAGCTTGGCCGGGATTTTCTCTGGAAACACCATATATTTT.